A selection of T cell receptor delta chains follows, all from one sample in a study of γδ T cells in repeated Plasmodium falciparum infection. TCRdb processed the multiplex PCR reads again with the CATT caller. This sample has 70,000 to 95,000 delta-chain clones, with approximately 1.5% found just once. The source material was gamma-delta T cells from blood. All receptors derive from a pool of human donors (malaria-infected and uninfected, not separated). Each CDR3 is given with its conserved first and last residue.

TRDV1	TRDJ1	CALGELALGDTQEVYTDKLIF
TRDV1	TRDJ1	CALGEVGTGGYPTDKLIF
TRDV2	TRDJ1	CACDTIRVMGDAIYTDKLIF
TRDV1	TRDJ1	CALGEGLPILGDAYTDKLIF
TRDV1	TRDJ1	CALGTLRIGGWGIQQPIF
TRDV1	TRDJ1	CALGELTFGLGDNTDKLIF
TRDV1	TRDJ1	CALGNWGRTAFLHATGGYKSDKLIF
TRDV2	TRDJ1	CACDLVLGDTRTDKLIF
TRDV3	TRDJ1	CAFSGRHPRGLGDSYTDKLIF
TRDV3	TRDJ1	CAFPPSTGGYTDKLIF
TRDV2	TRDJ1	CACDYGGTYTDKLIF
TRDV1	TRDJ1	CALGKGSYTDKLIF
TRDV2	TRDJ1	CACDGLGDNNADKLIF
TRDV1	TRDJ1	CALGVPPSFLSKPLGTDKLIF
TRDV1	TRDJ1	CALGEQGLYGVLGGGDKLIF